This TCR beta chain was sequenced in a study of blood T cell repertoires in COVID-19. Background on the study: T cells, B-cell-depleted T cells, or PBMCs supplied cDNA or gDNA.

This clone showed up just a few times. Authors' processing steps: Reference gene primer amplification in the assay estimated nucleated cell counts. The data were produced by immunoSEQ multiplex PCR, yet TCRdb's version contains in-frame clones alone and is incomplete. That table is the source of V, J and clone size, and D and trimming were worked out from the DNA. The sample has some 200,000 clones, just over 85% seen once; the top ten hold roughly 4.5%. There are 17 residues in the CDR3. Germline values: CDR1 LGHDT, CDR2 YNNKEL (reference sequence). V dropped 2 bases and J dropped 1 base, with 15 bases sitting between them.

Sequences were obtained from peripheral blood. The clonotype comes from a man between 45 and 60 years old with acute or convalescent COVID-19. J is TRBJ1-3 and V is TRBV3-1 (or the pseudogene TRBV3-2); D not resolved. The CDR3 loop reads CASSQSTSVVSGNTIYF. The CDR3 coding sequence is TGTGCCAGCAGCCAATCAACGAGTGTAGTTTCTGGAAACACCATATATTTT.